A single sample is the source of the 2 T cell receptor beta chains below, sequenced in a study of CD8+ T cells in alopecia areata. The authors extracted RNA and reverse transcribed it into cDNA as the sequencing template. The protocol was immunoSEQ multiplex PCR, while the TCRdb copy is restricted to in-frame clones and leaves out a portion. The sample includes around 200,000 clones, roughly 64% of them seen just once. Treatment given: oral pan-JAK inhibitor, 5-10 mg twice daily. Sequencing was performed on CD8+ T cells sorted from blood, taken at week 24, from a patient treated with tofacitinib. These receptors were collected from a human donor with alopecia areata.

The gene calls are TRBV13 and TRBJ2-2; D gene uncertain. Trimming took off 2 bases at V and 8 bases at J, with 15 bases between the two ends. CDR1 is PRHDT, CDR2 FYEKMQ, per germline (reference sequence). The CDR3 extends over 15 amino acids. CDR3 amino acids: CASSLRRKLPGELFF. The CDR3 bases are TGTGCCAGCAGCTTAAGGAGAAAGCTTCCTGGGGAGCTGTTTTTT.

This clone was detected a few times. The chain carries TRBV5-1 and TRBJ1-1; weak D call: TRBD1 (5 bases). Germline V gene sequence: CDR1 SGHRS, CDR2 YFSETQ. CDR3 length equals 14 residues. The V end was cut by 0 bases, the J end by 6 bases, with 12 bases between. The DNA of the CDR3 is TGCGCCAGCAGCTTGGGACGGGGCAGGGCTGAAGCTTTCTTT. Translation: CASSLGRGRAEAFF.